The TCR beta chain under discussion was sequenced for a study of T cells in Graves' hyperthyroidism and ophthalmopathy. Points from the study as a whole: A 13 V-J signature model discriminated ophthalmopathy versus stable hyperthyroidism.

Graves' hyperthyroidism qualified as stable when ophthalmopathy did not progress within 18 months. The patients, who ranged from 18 to 65 in age, presented with newly diagnosed hyperthyroidism lasting under 2 months. There were TCR beta CDR3 regions amplified from RNA transcripts. A set of HTBI primers served as the primers for a first-round RT-PCR of the TCR CDR3. TCRdb fed the multiplex PCR reads into MiXCR, producing one record per CDR3 protein. Seen here are some 350,000 distinct CDR3 sequences, 25% observed once, and the top ten hold more than 60%. On this clonotype itself: Its antigen is unidentified.

This CDR3 is 13 amino acids long. CDR1 is LNHDA and CDR2 is SQIVND in the germline V gene (reference sequence). With 3 bases removed from V and 10 bases from J, the gap between germline ends came to 13 bases. Source material: blood. The gene calls are TRBV19 and TRBJ2-1; D may be TRBD1 or TRBD2 (5 bases each). The TCR was taken from a man aged 50-60 years with Graves' hyperthyroidism. Here the CDR3 reads CASSISRGAEQFF. DNA of the CDR3: TGTGCCAGTAGTATTAGTAGAGGGGCCGAGCAGTTCTTC.